A selection of T cell receptor beta chains follows, all from one sample in a study of cytomegalovirus exposure and HLA in healthy donors. Repertoires were generated with immunoSEQ multiplex PCR, while TCRdb's copy carries only in-frame clones and drops some. This table holds 170,000 or so clones, 70% to 85% found once. The specimen was PBMCs. These receptors were obtained from a woman in her thirties or forties in good health and CMV-seronegative. Both conserved end residues are part of each CDR3. Expanded clones are given a class, and other clones once, few, many or no size at all.

cdr3_aa: CASSPGRASGSNEQFF; v_call: TRBV5-4; clone_size: few
cdr3_aa: CASSTGPGLNSPLHF; v_call: TRBV7-8; clone_size: few
cdr3_aa: CSPLVRLGTDTQYF; v_call: TRBV29-1; clone_size: .
cdr3_aa: CSVSRAGSNQPQHF; v_call: TRBV29-1; clone_size: .
cdr3_aa: CASSLEGGEVSETQYF; v_call: TRBV7-9; clone_size: .
cdr3_aa: CASSSGTRRNTGELFF; v_call: TRBV5-8; clone_size: .
cdr3_aa: CASSLGQGIIYEQFF; v_call: TRBV28; clone_size: once
cdr3_aa: CASSLTGMNTEAFF; v_call: TRBV7-3; clone_size: .
cdr3_aa: CASSLRTSGYEQYF; v_call: TRBV7-2; clone_size: .
cdr3_aa: CASTPGLPNTEAFF; v_call: TRBV6-5; clone_size: .
cdr3_aa: CASSRGQSYEQYF; v_call: TRBV6-1; clone_size: once
cdr3_aa: CASSETGGGALLGEQFF; v_call: TRBV5-1; clone_size: .
cdr3_aa: CASTIAGGGEQFF; v_call: TRBV7-9; clone_size: once
cdr3_aa: CASSFGDSSYEQYF; v_call: TRBV7-9; clone_size: .
cdr3_aa: CASRTSGGRYEQYF; v_call: TRBV6-1; clone_size: .
cdr3_aa: CASSLVPAGNSYEQYF; v_call: TRBV5-1; clone_size: few
cdr3_aa: CASSIVSGVTYEQYF; v_call: TRBV19; clone_size: .
cdr3_aa: CATTTERESDYGYTF; v_call: TRBV6-6; clone_size: once
cdr3_aa: CATSRGGGAGQPQHF; v_call: TRBV15; clone_size: .
cdr3_aa: CATSRGSGFTGELFF; v_call: TRBV15; clone_size: .
cdr3_aa: CASSQGESLAYGYTF; v_call: TRBV4-1; clone_size: .
cdr3_aa: CASSPLGGETEAFF; v_call: TRBV5-1; clone_size: few
cdr3_aa: CASRSDRKKSGQYF; v_call: TRBV7-9; clone_size: .
cdr3_aa: CAISGFGTSGGYTEAFF; v_call: TRBV10-3; clone_size: few
cdr3_aa: CASSLEGHLGNTEAFF; v_call: TRBV5-1; clone_size: .
cdr3_aa: CASSSSGPSSYEQYF; v_call: TRBV11-2; clone_size: once
cdr3_aa: CASSPGTSGGDSFWETQYF; v_call: TRBV9; clone_size: .
cdr3_aa: CASGWAGGNEQFF; v_call: TRBV12-5; clone_size: .